Below are 7 T cell receptor beta chains sequenced from a single sample in a study of radiotherapy plus CTLA-4 blockade in lung cancer. Here immunoSEQ multiplex PCR was the method, and the copy in TCRdb shows in-frame clones only, minus some. Of nearly 95,000 clones in the sample, around 83% were seen once. Sequenced material: peripheral blood, taken from a patient treated with radiotherapy plus ipilimumab. Receptors were obtained from a human donor with non-small cell lung cancer that progressed on radiotherapy plus ipilimumab.

The rearrangement uses TRBV6-5 and TRBJ2-1; a weak D match, TRBD2 (6 bases). Trimming pared 3 bases from V and 0 bases from J, leaving 9 bases between. The CDR3 runs 15 residues. Germline CDR1 MNHEY, CDR2 SVGAGI. The CDR3 reads CASSYTGSSYNEQFF. CDR3 nucleotide sequence: TGTGCCAGCAGTTATACCGGGAGCTCCTACAATGAGCAGTTCTTC.

The chain combines TRBV27 with TRBJ1-2; D unresolved. The CDR3 loop spans 13 amino acids. V was clipped by 8 bases and J by 2 bases, with 12 bases between them. CDR1 and CDR2 (germline): MNHEY, SMNVEV (reference sequence). CDR3 coding DNA: TGTGCCAGCTCTATGAGGGAGAACTATGGCTACACCTTC. This gives the protein CASSMRENYGYTF.

DNA for the CDR3: TGTGCCAGCAGCTATCAGGACAGGCCCTACGAGCAGTACTTC. Translating gives CASSYQDRPYEQYF. The chain recombines TRBV5-4 with TRBJ2-7; 7 bases fit TRBD1. V was pared by 3 bases and J by 2 bases, with 5 bases of the junction left unmatched. The CDR3 runs 14 residues. In germline, CDR1 is SGHNT, CDR2 YYREEE (reference sequence). The variable domain in full, with the rest retrieved from reference TRBV5-4 and TRBJ2-7, is ETGVTQSPTHLIKTRGQQVTLRCSSQSGHNTVSWYQQALGQGPQFIFQYYREEENGRGNFPPRFSGLQFPNYSSELNVNALELDDSALYLCASSYQDRPYEQYFGPGTRLTVT.

The chain combines TRBV7-3 with TRBJ2-7, with 7 nucleotides matching TRBD2. This CDR3 spans 14 amino acids. The ends lost 5 bases at V and 5 bases at J; junction bases unmatched: 9. CDR1 is SGHTA, CDR2 FQGTGA, per germline. Here the CDR3 reads CASSPGGSPHEQYF. CDR3 coding DNA: TGTGCCAGCAGCCCTGGCGGGAGTCCCCACGAGCAGTACTTC.

The chain joins TRBV4-1 to TRBJ1-5; 7 bases are a match to TRBD1. Losses at the gene ends were 0 bases for V and 6 bases for J; bases not matched to a gene: 8. The CDR3 covers 16 residues. Germline V gives CDR1 MGHRA, CDR2 YSYEKL. Here the CDR3 DNA reads TGCGCCAGCAGCCAAGATGGGAACAGGGGCGGTCAGCCCCAGCATTTT. Amino acid sequence: CASSQDGNRGGQPQHF.

V usage is TRBV2 and J usage is TRBJ2-7; D remains unclear. V was pared by 7 bases and J by 1 base, with 20 bases between. CDR3 size: 16 residues. Germline loops: CDR1 SNHLY, CDR2 FYNNEI. The CDR3 bases are TGTGCCAGCACCTCAACCGTTGACTCTCATTCCTACGAGCAGTACTTC. Protein sequence: CASTSTVDSHSYEQYF.

The chain combines TRBV11-2 with TRBJ2-1; 8 nucleotides align to TRBD2. The CDR3 runs to 16 residues. Germline V gene lookup returns CDR1 SGHAT and CDR2 FQNNGV. With 5 bases clipped from V and 2 bases from J, the junction kept 8 bases outside the gene matches. In DNA form, the CDR3 reads TGTGCCAGCAGCCGGGAGGGAGCGGTAACCTACAATGAGCAGTTCTTC. Translating gives CASSREGAVTYNEQFF.